One sample yielded the 4 T cell receptor beta chains listed below, sequenced in a study of radiotherapy plus CTLA-4 blockade in lung cancer. Generated by immunoSEQ multiplex PCR, the TCRdb table keeps only in-frame clones and is missing some. There are approximately 52,000 clones in the sample; 79% occur only once, and around 8.8% lies in the top ten. The sample in question was peripheral blood, obtained from a patient treated with radiotherapy plus ipilimumab. The receptors here all came from a human donor with non-small cell lung cancer who had a complete response to radiotherapy plus ipilimumab.

This clone has more than one count but fewer than ten. CDR3 sequence reads: CASSLFVTGLGNTIYF. CDR3 coding DNA: TGTGCCAGCAGCTTATTTGTAACAGGTTTGGGAAACACCATATATTTT. V usage is TRBV11-2 and J usage is TRBJ1-3; TRBD1 might be the D (5 bases). CDR1 is SGHAT and CDR2 is FQNNGV in the germline V gene. The CDR3 is made up of 16 amino acids. Trimming pared 2 bases from V and 4 bases from J, leaving 15 bases between.

The rearrangement links TRBV7-2 to TRBJ2-3, with TRBD1 as a possible D gene (6 bases). Per germline, CDR1 SGHTA and CDR2 FQGNSA. The CDR3 sequence is 15 residues long. V lost 1 base, J lost 4 bases, and 12 bases lay in between. The CDR3 protein is CASSLGGLVSDTQYF. In DNA, the CDR3 is TGTGCCAGCAGCTTAGGGGGGCTGGTTTCAGATACGCAGTATTTT.

This chain joins TRBV5-1 and TRBJ2-5; D perhaps matches TRBD1 (6 bases). Looked up from germline, CDR1 is SGHRS and CDR2 is YFSETQ. The germline V and J ends were trimmed by 2 bases and 1 base, with 9 bases remaining between them. This CDR3 is 14 amino acids long. The CDR3 sequence: CASSLGTTQETQYF. The CDR3 DNA follows: TGCGCCAGCAGCTTAGGGACAACCCAAGAGACCCAGTACTTC.

The genes are TRBV15 and TRBJ2-1; the D gene is possibly TRBD1 (5 bases). V was shortened by 1 base and J by 4 bases, with 14 bases between the two germline ends. The CDR3 is 16 amino acids. Germline V gene sequence: CDR1 LNHNV, CDR2 YYDKDF (reference sequence). Written as DNA, the CDR3 is TGTGCCACCAGCAGAGCCCGGATAGGGGATTACAATGAGCAGTTCTTC. Its protein is CATSRARIGDYNEQFF.